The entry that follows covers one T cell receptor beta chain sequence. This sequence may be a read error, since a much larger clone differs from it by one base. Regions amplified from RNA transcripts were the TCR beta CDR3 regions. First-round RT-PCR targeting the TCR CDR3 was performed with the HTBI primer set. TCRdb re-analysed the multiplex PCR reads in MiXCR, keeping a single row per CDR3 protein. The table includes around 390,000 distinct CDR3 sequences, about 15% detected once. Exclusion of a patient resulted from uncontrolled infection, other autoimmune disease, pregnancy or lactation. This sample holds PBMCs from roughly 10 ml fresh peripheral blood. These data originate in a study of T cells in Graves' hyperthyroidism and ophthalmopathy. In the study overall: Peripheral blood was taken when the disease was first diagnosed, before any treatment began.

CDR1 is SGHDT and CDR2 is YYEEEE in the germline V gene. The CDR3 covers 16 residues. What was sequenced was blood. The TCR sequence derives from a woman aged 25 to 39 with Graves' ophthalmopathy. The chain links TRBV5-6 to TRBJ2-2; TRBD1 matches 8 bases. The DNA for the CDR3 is TGTGCCAGCAGCGAAGACACAGGGGGATACACCGGGGAGCGGTTTTTT. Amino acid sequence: CASSEDTGGYTGERFF.